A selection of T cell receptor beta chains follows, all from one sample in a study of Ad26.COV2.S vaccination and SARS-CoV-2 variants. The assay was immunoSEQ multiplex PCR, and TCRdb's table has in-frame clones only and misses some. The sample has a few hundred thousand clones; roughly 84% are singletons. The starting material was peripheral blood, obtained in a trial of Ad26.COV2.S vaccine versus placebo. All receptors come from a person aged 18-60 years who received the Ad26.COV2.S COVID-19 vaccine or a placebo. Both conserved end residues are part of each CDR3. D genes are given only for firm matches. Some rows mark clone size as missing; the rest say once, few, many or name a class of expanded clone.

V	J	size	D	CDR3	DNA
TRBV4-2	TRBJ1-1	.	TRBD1	CASSQGQGVGTEAFF	TGTGCCAGCAGCCAAGGACAGGGGGTTGGCACTGAAGCTTTCTTT
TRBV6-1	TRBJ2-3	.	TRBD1	CASSELYGTGTDTQYF	TGTGCCAGCAGTGAATTGTATGGGACAGGGACAGATACGCAGTATTTT
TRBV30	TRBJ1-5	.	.	CAWGRVDQPQHF	TGTGCCTGGGGCAGGGTTGATCAGCCCCAGCATTTT
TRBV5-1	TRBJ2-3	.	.	CASSFLLSTDTQYF	TGCGCCAGCAGCTTTTTGCTCAGCACAGATACGCAGTATTTT
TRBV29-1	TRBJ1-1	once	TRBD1	CSTGTGREAFF	TGCAGCACCGGGACAGGACGTGAAGCTTTCTTT
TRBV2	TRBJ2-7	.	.	CASSQGPYEQYF	TGTGCCAGCAGTCAGGGTCCCTACGAGCAGTACTTC
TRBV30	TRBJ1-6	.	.	CAWRVKRAYNSPLHF	TGTGCCTGGAGGGTTAAGAGGGCCTATAATTCACCCCTCCACTTT
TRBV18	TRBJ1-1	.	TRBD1	CASSPSDRPTRTEAFF	TGTGCCAGCTCACCGTCGGACAGGCCCACGCGCACTGAAGCTTTCTTT
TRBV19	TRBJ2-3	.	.	CASNSGGQGTDTQYF	TGTGCCAGTAACTCAGGAGGACAAGGCACAGATACGCAGTATTTT
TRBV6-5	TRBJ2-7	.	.	CASSYSNHEQYF	TGTGCCAGCAGTTACTCGAACCACGAGCAGTACTTC
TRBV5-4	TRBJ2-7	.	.	CASSLGGQPSYEQYF	TGTGCCAGCAGCTTGGGAGGACAGCCCTCCTACGAGCAGTACTTC
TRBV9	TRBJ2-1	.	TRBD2	CASSEGLAGGQLYNEQFF	TGTGCCAGCAGCGAGGGACTAGCGGGGGGCCAGCTCTACAATGAGCAGTTCTTC
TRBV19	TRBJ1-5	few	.	CASSKGSGRNQPQHF	TGTGCCAGTAGTAAGGGGTCCGGAAGAAATCAGCCCCAGCATTTT
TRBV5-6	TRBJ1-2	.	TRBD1	CASSRTGTGGYYGYTF	TGTGCCAGCAGCCGAACCGGGACAGGGGGCTACTATGGCTACACCTTC
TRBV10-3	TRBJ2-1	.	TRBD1	CAISPDRGEQFF	TGTGCCATCAGCCCAGACAGGGGTGAGCAGTTCTTC
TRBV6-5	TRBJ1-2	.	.	CASSRDGAYGYTF	TGTGCCAGCAGTCGGGACGGAGCCTATGGCTACACCTTC
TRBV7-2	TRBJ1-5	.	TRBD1	CASSLGTGGVRNQPQHF	TGTGCCAGCAGCTTAGGGACAGGGGGTGTAAGGAATCAGCCCCAGCATTTT
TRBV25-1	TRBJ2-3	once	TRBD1	CSTPQRDRGTVDTQYF	TGTTCAACCCCCCAGAGGGACAGGGGTACGGTAGATACGCAGTATTTT
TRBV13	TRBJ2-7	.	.	CASSLGQVSYEQYF	TGTGCCAGCAGCTTAGGGCAGGTCTCCTACGAGCAGTACTTC